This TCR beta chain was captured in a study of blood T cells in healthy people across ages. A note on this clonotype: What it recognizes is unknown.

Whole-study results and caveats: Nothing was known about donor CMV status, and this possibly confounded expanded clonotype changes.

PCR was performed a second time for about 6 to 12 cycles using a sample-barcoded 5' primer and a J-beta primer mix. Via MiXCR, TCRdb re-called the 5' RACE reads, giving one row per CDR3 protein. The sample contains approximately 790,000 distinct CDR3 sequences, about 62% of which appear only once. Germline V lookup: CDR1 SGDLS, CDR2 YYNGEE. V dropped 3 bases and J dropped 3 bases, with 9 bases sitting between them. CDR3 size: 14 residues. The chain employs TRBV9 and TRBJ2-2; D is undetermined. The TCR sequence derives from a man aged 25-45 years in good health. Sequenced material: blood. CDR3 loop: CASSAVTDTGELFF. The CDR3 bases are TGTGCCAGCAGCGCTGTCACAGACACCGGGGAGCTGTTTTTT.